The present TCR beta chain was sequenced within a study of T cell clonotyping in hematopoietic cell transplantation. Study results and caveats: At the given depth, recipient repertoires were over 95% de novo clonotypes. Broader posttransplant TCR repertoire diversity was predicted by graft donor and pretransplant recipient Inverse Simpson Index values. Cells were unsorted, so CD4 and CD8 contributions were not separated. Pathologically expanded recipient clonotypes increased progressively from day 30 to day 180 as diversity fell.

Remarks on this clone: The antigen is not known.

Trimming at V came to 4 bases and at J to 7 bases, leaving 10 bases not matched to a gene. CDR1 and CDR2 (germline): SGHTA, FQGNSA. The CDR3 has 16 residues. TCRdb's copy holds only in-frame clones and misses some; the assay was immunoSEQ multiplex PCR. The data show some 16,000 clones, about nine tenths seen once. Sequenced sample: peripheral blood mononuclear cells. The source is a man aged 40-50 years in good health. Some clones in this sample may be carry-over from other donors' samples. The chain combines TRBV7-2 with TRBJ2-7, with 13 bases fitting TRBD2. The CDR3 protein is CASSSHETSGGREQYF. The DNA of the CDR3 is TGTGCCAGCAGCTCCCATGAGACTAGCGGGGGGCGGGAGCAGTACTTC.